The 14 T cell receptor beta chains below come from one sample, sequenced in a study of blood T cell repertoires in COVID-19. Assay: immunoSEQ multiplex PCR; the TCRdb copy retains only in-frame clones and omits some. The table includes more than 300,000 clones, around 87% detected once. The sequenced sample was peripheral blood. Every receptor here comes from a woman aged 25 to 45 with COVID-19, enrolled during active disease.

The CDR3 DNA is TGTGCCAGCTCACCACTTGTCGACAGGGAGACCCAGTACTTC. As protein: CASSPLVDRETQYF. The rearrangement links TRBV18 to TRBJ2-5; a possible D gene is TRBD1 (6 bases). Per germline, CDR1 KGHSH and CDR2 LQKENI. Trimming pared 1 base from V and 5 bases from J, leaving 11 bases between. The CDR3 covers 14 residues.

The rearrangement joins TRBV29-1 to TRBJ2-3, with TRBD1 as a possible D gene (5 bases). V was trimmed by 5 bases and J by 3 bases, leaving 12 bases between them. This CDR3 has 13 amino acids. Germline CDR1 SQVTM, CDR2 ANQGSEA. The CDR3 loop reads CSVFRGGTDTQYF. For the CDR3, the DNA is TGCAGCGTTTTTAGGGGTGGAACAGATACGCAGTATTTT.

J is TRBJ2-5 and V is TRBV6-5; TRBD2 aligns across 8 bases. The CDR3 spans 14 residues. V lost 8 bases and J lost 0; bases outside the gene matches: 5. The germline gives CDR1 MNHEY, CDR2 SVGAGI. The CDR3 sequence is CASLGRGNQETQYF. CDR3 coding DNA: TGTGCCAGCCTCGGGAGGGGCAACCAAGAGACCCAGTACTTC.

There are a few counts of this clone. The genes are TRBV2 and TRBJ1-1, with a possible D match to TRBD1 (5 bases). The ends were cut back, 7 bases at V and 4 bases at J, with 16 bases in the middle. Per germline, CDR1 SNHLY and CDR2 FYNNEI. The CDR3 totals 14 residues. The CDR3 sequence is CASIARVLSTEAFF. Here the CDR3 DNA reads TGTGCCAGCATCGCCAGGGTCTTGAGCACTGAAGCTTTCTTT.

CDR3 bases: TGTGCCAGCAGTTACTCGATACTCGGGACAGGGGAAGGATTCAGGAATCAGCCCCAGCATTTT. Its protein is CASSYSILGTGEGFRNQPQHF. The chain uses TRBV6-2 or TRBV6-3 and TRBJ1-5; 10 bases map to TRBD1. The CDR3 contains 21 residues. With V trimmed by 0 bases and J by 4 bases, 18 bases remained unmatched. Germline CDR1 MNHEY, CDR2 SVGEGT.

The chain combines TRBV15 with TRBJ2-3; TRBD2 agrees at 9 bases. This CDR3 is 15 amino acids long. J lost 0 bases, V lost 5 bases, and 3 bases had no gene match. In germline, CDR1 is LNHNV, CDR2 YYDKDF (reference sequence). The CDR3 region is CATSLGLASTDTQYF. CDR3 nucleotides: TGTGCCACCAGCCTTGGACTAGCGAGCACAGATACGCAGTATTTT.

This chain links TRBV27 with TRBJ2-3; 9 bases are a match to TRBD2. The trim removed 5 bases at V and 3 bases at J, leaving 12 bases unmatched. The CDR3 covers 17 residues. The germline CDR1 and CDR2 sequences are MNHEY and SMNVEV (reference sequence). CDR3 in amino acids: CASSALIAGEGTDTQYF. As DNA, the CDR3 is TGTGCCAGCAGTGCCCTCATAGCGGGAGAGGGGACAGATACGCAGTATTTT.

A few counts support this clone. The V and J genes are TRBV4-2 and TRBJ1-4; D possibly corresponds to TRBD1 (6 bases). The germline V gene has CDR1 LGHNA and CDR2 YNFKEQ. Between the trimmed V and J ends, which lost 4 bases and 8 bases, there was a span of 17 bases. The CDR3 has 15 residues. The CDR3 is CASSPSTGQGEKLFF. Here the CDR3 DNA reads TGTGCCAGCAGCCCCTCCACAGGGCAAGGGGAAAAACTGTTTTTT.

In nucleotides, the CDR3 is TGCGCCAGCAGCCCGGGACAGGCCCAAGAGACCCAGTACTTC. Protein product: CASSPGQAQETQYF. The V and J genes are TRBV5-1 and TRBJ2-5, with 8 bases fitting TRBD1. The trim removed 4 bases at V and 1 base at J, leaving 3 bases unmatched. Germline values: CDR1 SGHRS, CDR2 YFSETQ. This CDR3 has 14 residues.

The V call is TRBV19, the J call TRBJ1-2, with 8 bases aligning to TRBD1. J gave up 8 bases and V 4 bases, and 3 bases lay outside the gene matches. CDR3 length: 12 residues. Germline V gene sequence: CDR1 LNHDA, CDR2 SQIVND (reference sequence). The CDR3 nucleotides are TGTGCCAGTAGTAATACAGGGGGAGGCTACACCTTC. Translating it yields CASSNTGGGYTF.

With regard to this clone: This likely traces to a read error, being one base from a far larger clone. This CDR3 reads CASSSDSYEQYF. CDR3 DNA sequence: TGTGCCAGCAGCTCGGACAGCTACGAGCAGTACTTC. The chain links TRBV11-3 to TRBJ2-7, with a possible D match to TRBD1 (6 bases). The CDR3 loop spans 12 amino acids. Per germline, CDR1 SGHNT and CDR2 YENEEA. Trimming took 4 bases from V and 3 from J, leaving 7 bases between them.

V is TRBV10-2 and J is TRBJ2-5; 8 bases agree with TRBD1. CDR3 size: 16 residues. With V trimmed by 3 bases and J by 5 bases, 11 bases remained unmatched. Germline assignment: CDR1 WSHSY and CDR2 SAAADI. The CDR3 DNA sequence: TGCGCCAGCAGTGACCCCAGCAGGGGGCGCAGGGAGACCCAGTACTTC. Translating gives CASSDPSRGRRETQYF.

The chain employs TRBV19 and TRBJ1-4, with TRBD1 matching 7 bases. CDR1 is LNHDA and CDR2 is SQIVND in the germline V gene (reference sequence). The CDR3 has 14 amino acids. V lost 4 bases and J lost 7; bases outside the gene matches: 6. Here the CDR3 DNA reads TGTGCCAGTAGTAGACGACAGGGAGGTGAAAAACTGTTTTTT. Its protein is CASSRRQGGEKLFF. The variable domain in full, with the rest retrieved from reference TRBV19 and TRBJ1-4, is DGGITQSPKYLFRKEGQNVTLSCEQNLNHDAMYWYRQDPGQGLRLIYYSQIVNDFQKGDIAEGYSVSREKKESFPLTVTSAQKNPTAFYLCASSRRQGGEKLFFGSGTQLSVL.

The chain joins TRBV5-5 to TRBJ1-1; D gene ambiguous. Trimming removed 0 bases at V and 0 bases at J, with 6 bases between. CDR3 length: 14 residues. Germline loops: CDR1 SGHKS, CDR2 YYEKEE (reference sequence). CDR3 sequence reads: CASSLVRVNTEAFF. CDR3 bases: TGTGCCAGCAGCTTGGTGCGGGTGAACACTGAAGCTTTCTTT. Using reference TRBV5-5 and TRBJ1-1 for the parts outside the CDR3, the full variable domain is DAGVTQSPTHLIKTRGQQVTLRCSPISGHKSVSWYQQVLGQGPQFIFQYYEKEERGRGNFPDRFSARQFPNYSSELNVNALLLGDSALYLCASSLVRVNTEAFFGQGTRLTVV.